A selection of T cell receptor beta chains follows, all from one sample in a study of CD8 T cells in ankylosing spondylitis. TCRdb ran MiXCR on the 5' RACE reads and lists one entry per CDR3 protein. The sample consists of roughly 160,000 distinct CDR3 sequences, 9.5% to 13% of them appearing once. Sequencing was done on a sample of blood, either unsorted or a sorted T cell fraction (not recorded which). These receptors were taken from a male donor with ankylosing spondylitis or in good health (not recorded which). Both conserved end residues are part of each CDR3. A D gene is named only where the DNA matches it firmly. Not every row has a clone size; where given, it reads once, few, many or a size class.

J gene | D gene | clone size | V gene | CDR3 protein | CDR3 DNA
TRBJ2-1 | TRBD1 | - | TRBV5-1 | CASSLERTGVDEQFF | TGCGCCAGCAGCTTGGAACGGACAGGGGTCGATGAGCAGTTCTTC
TRBJ2-1 | TRBD2 | many | TRBV5-1 | CASSSGLVKGNEQFF | TGCGCCAGCAGCTCCGGACTAGTCAAGGGGAATGAGCAGTTCTTC
TRBJ2-4 | TRBD1 | - | TRBV4-3 | CASSQESRGGQAKNIQYF | TGCGCCAGCAGCCAAGAGTCCAGAGGGGGCCAAGCCAAAAACATTCAGTACTTC
TRBJ2-1 | TRBD2 | - | TRBV20-1 | CSARNVAGGSYNEQFF | TGCAGTGCCCGGAACGTTGCGGGAGGCTCCTACAATGAGCAGTTCTTC
TRBJ2-1 | - | - | TRBV7-2 | CASSFKGGLGYNEQFF | TGTGCCAGCAGCTTTAAGGGGGGGCTCGGGTACAATGAGCAGTTCTTC
TRBJ2-5 | TRBD2 | few | TRBV20-1 | CSAQTSGGAFGTSRRETQYF | TGCAGTGCTCAGACTAGCGGGGGGGCCTTTGGTACATCTCGGCGGGAGACCCAGTACTTC
TRBJ2-1 | TRBD2 | many | TRBV15 | CATKKRGYNEQFF | TGTGCCACCAAAAAGCGGGGCTACAATGAGCAGTTCTTC
TRBJ1-6 | - | many | TRBV12-3/TRBV12-4 | CASSFGGRLNSPLHF | TGTGCCAGCAGTTTCGGCGGTCGGTTGAATTCACCCCTCCACTTT
TRBJ1-5 | - | few | TRBV3-1 | CASSQDPTRNQPQHF | TGTGCCAGCAGCCAAGATCCGACACGGAATCAGCCCCAGCATTTT
TRBJ1-5 | TRBD1 | many | TRBV10-3 | CAVKPGQGSNQPQHF | TGTGCCGTCAAACCGGGACAGGGTAGCAATCAGCCCCAGCATTTT
TRBJ2-5 | - | - | TRBV4-2 | CASSLGGDPQETQYF | TGTGCCAGCAGCCTCGGGGGAGACCCCCAAGAGACCCAGTACTTC
TRBJ2-7 | TRBD2 | many | TRBV5-1 | CASSGQGRTSGGLETSYEQYF | TGCGCCAGCAGTGGGCAGGGGAGGACTAGCGGGGGGTTGGAAACCTCCTACGAGCAGTACTTC
TRBJ2-1 | TRBD1 | many | TRBV4-1 | CASSQELWGQQPYNEQFF | TGCGCCAGCAGCCAAGAACTTTGGGGACAGCAGCCCTACAATGAGCAGTTCTTC
TRBJ2-7 | TRBD2 | many | TRBV10-3 | CAISNSGIHYEQYF | TGTGCCATCAGTAATAGCGGGATCCACTACGAGCAGTACTTC
TRBJ1-5 | - | - | TRBV11-2 | CASSLEPLRQPQHF | TGTGCCAGCAGCTTAGAGCCGTTGAGGCAGCCCCAGCATTTT
TRBJ1-6 | TRBD1 | many | TRBV28 | CASSVTGTGSSPLHF | TGTGCCAGCAGTGTAACCGGGACAGGGAGTTCACCCCTCCACTTT
TRBJ2-5 | TRBD2 | few | TRBV20-1 | CSAATSEHQEGQYF | TGCAGTGCGGCGACTAGCGAGCATCAAGAGGGCCAGTACTTC
TRBJ1-5 | TRBD1 | few | TRBV27 | CASSPSGQSNQPQHF | TGTGCCAGCAGTCCATCGGGACAGAGCAATCAGCCCCAGCATTTT
TRBJ2-1 | TRBD2 | many | TRBV29-1 | CSVQSGGSYNEQFF | TGCAGCGTACAAAGCGGGGGCTCCTACAATGAGCAGTTCTTC
TRBJ1-5 | - | many | TRBV29-1 | CSVSTGRDQPQHF | TGCAGCGTTTCTACAGGGCGGGATCAGCCCCAGCATTTT
TRBJ2-1 | - | many | TRBV15 | CATSRNNEQFF | TGTGCCACCAGCCGAAACAATGAGCAGTTCTTC
TRBJ2-2 | - | many | TRBV12-3/TRBV12-4 | CASSYRDQRIGELFF | TGTGCCAGCAGTTATCGGGATCAAAGGATCGGGGAGCTGTTTTTT
TRBJ1-5 | - | few | TRBV28 | CASSLGWEKPQHF | TGTGCCAGCAGTTTGGGTTGGGAAAAGCCCCAGCATTTT
TRBJ2-2 | TRBD1 | many | TRBV10-3 | CAMAGDRVNTGELFF | TGTGCCATGGCAGGGGACAGGGTGAACACCGGGGAGCTGTTTTTT
TRBJ1-1 | - | - | TRBV7-2 | CASSLKSQNTEAFF | TGTGCCAGCAGCTTAAAGAGTCAGAACACTGAAGCTTTCTTT
TRBJ2-1 | - | - | TRBV5-1 | CASSPAGITYNEQFF | TGCGCCAGCAGCCCCGCAGGGATTACATACAATGAGCAGTTCTTC
TRBJ1-1 | - | many | TRBV24-1 | CATSDFPAGTEAFF | TGTGCCACCAGTGATTTTCCCGCGGGCACTGAAGCTTTCTTT
TRBJ2-1 | - | many | TRBV29-1 | CSVGQDNEQFF | TGCAGCGTTGGACAGGACAATGAGCAGTTCTTC
TRBJ1-4 | - | many | TRBV5-6 | CASSFGRTDNEKLFF | TGTGCCAGCAGCTTCGGGCGGACAGATAATGAAAAACTGTTTTTT